Below, 19 T cell receptor beta chains from the same sample are listed, as sequenced in a study of vaccination and CD4 T cells after COVID-19. These receptors' targets are unknown. Noted treatment: approximately nine-day PBMC culture with coronavirus spike peptide pools or control peptides (ViraFEST assay). Cultured CD4+ T cell DNA was sequenced using the Oncomine TCR Beta short-read assay. TCRdb used MiXCR to reprocess the PCR reads, holding one entry per CDR3 protein. The sample shows about 13,000 distinct CDR3 sequences, around two fifths of them seen only once. Sequencing input: CD4+ T cells from blood, cultured in vitro. These receptors were obtained from a human donor who had recovered from COVID-19.

The rearrangement joins TRBV21-1 to TRBJ1-2; the DNA was not used to check the table's D call, TRBD1. TRBV21-1 is labeled a pseudogene. This CDR3 spans 16 amino acids. CDR3 DNA: TGTGCCGGATCAAGGGGAGGACAGAGAAAAAACTATGGCTACACCTTC. Its translation is CAGSRGGQRKNYGYTF.

This sequence joins TRBV7-2 and TRBJ2-2; D not certain. CDR3 length equals 15 residues. Looked up from germline, CDR1 is SGHTA and CDR2 is FQGNSA. Between the trimmed V and J ends, which lost 3 bases and 2 bases, there was a span of 10 bases. In nucleotides, the CDR3 is TGTGCCAGCAGCTTCGGCAGAGTAAACACCGGGGAGCTGTTTTTT. As protein: CASSFGRVNTGELFF.

The V call is TRBV2, the J call TRBJ1-1; D may be TRBD1 (6 bases). The CDR3 has 15 residues. The V and J ends lost 7 bases and 3 bases respectively, with 18 bases between them. Per the germline V gene, CDR1 is SNHLY and CDR2 is FYNNEI. The CDR3 DNA is TGTGCCAGCACGTCCCAACAGGGACGGGACACTGAAGCTTTCTTT. It specifies CASTSQQGRDTEAFF.

The chain carries TRBV4-1 and TRBJ1-2; no reliable D call. This CDR3 is built from 13 residues. The V and J ends lost 0 bases and 5 bases respectively, with 7 bases between them. Germline assignment: CDR1 MGHRA and CDR2 YSYEKL. The CDR3 is CASSQERGYGYTF. Here the CDR3 DNA reads TGCGCCAGCAGCCAAGAGCGGGGTTATGGCTACACCTTC.

The sample holds a few counts of this clonotype. This rearrangement joins TRBV19 to TRBJ1-1; D is possibly TRBD1 (5 bases). Trimming shortened V by 2 bases and J by 6 bases, and 13 bases separated the two germline ends. CDR3 length: 14 amino acids. Per germline, CDR1 LNHDA and CDR2 SQIVND (reference sequence). Here the CDR3 reads CASSIYPGSAEAFF. In DNA, the CDR3 is TGTGCCAGTAGTATATACCCAGGGTCCGCTGAAGCTTTCTTT.

The CDR3 DNA is TGTGCCAGCAGTTTAAGAGGGACGACAGATACGCAGTATTTT. It codes for CASSLRGTTDTQYF. The chain combines TRBV27 with TRBJ2-3; the D gene could be TRBD1 or TRBD2 (5 bases each). CDR1 and CDR2 from the germline V gene are MNHEY and SMNVEV (reference sequence). Between the trimmed V and J ends, which lost 2 bases and 3 bases, there was a span of 9 bases. The CDR3 is 14 residues long.

This chain uses TRBV9 with TRBJ1-6; a weak D match, TRBD1 (6 bases). The CDR3 runs 14 residues. CDR1 is SGDLS and CDR2 is YYNGEE in the germline V gene. V lost 2 bases to trimming and J lost 9 bases, with 12 bases between them. The CDR3 nucleotides read TGTGCCAGCAGCGTCGGGGACACAATTTCACCCCTCCACTTT. Translated, it gives CASSVGDTISPLHF.

The J gene is TRBJ2-7, the V gene TRBV6-1, with D maybe TRBD1 (6 bases). The CDR3 runs to 14 residues. V was cut by 3 bases and J by 0 bases, with 9 bases left in between. CDR1 MNHNS and CDR2 SASEGT come from the germline V gene. CDR3 residues: CASSDPGHSYEQYF. In nucleotides, the CDR3 is TGTGCCAGCAGTGACCCGGGACACTCCTACGAGCAGTACTTC.

This clonotype has a handful of counts. This chain joins TRBV20-1 and TRBJ2-3; 10 bases match TRBD2. CDR3 size: 16 residues. The germline CDR1 and CDR2 sequences are DFQATT and SNEGSKA (reference sequence). The V and J ends lost 1 base and 3 bases, in that order; junction bases with no gene match: 7. CDR3 sequence reads: CSARGSASGRTDTQYF. The DNA of the CDR3 is TGCAGTGCTAGAGGATCAGCTAGCGGGAGAACAGATACGCAGTATTTT.

The chain carries TRBV29-1 and TRBJ1-2, with D tentatively TRBD1 (5 bases). The germline gives CDR1 SQVTM, CDR2 ANQGSEA. This CDR3 is 12 amino acids long. V was pared by 2 bases and J by 4 bases, with 8 bases between. CDR3 DNA: TGCAGCGTTGAAAGACAGTTCTATGGCTACACCTTC. It translates to CSVERQFYGYTF.

This chain connects TRBV14 to TRBJ2-2; 8 positions match TRBD1. The CDR3 covers 17 residues. The V segment lost 4 bases and the J segment 4 bases; nucleotides outside the gene matches: 11. Germline CDR1 is SGHDN and CDR2 is FVKESK. The CDR3 region has the DNA TGTGCCAGCAGCCTCATTCAGGGGGCGCGTAGCACCGGGGAGCTGTTTTTT. Protein sequence: CASSLIQGARSTGELFF.

The rearrangement links TRBV6-1 to TRBJ1-1; 7 bases map to TRBD1. Germline CDR1 reads MNHNS; CDR2 reads SASEGT. The CDR3 has 13 amino acids. The chain's CDR3 is CVTQPQGWTEAFF. CDR3 nucleotide sequence: TGTGTCACTCAACCACAGGGGTGGACTGAAGCTTTCTTT.

This chain uses TRBV5-1 with TRBJ1-2, with D perhaps TRBD1 (5 bases). The germline V gene encodes CDR1 SGHRS and CDR2 YFSETQ. CDR3 length equals 14 residues. Trimming removed 4 bases from V and 2 bases from J, with 12 bases in between. CDR3 coding DNA: TGCGCCAGCAGCCTGGGACCGCTGAACTATGGCTACACCTTC. It translates to CASSLGPLNYGYTF. Filled out from reference TRBV5-1 and TRBJ1-2, the complete variable domain reads KAGVTQTPRYLIKTRGQQVTLSCSPISGHRSVSWYQQTPGQGLQFLFEYFSETQRNKGNFPGRFSGRQFSNSRSEMNVSTLELGDSALYLCASSLGPLNYGYTFGSGTRLTVV.

The chain uses TRBV6-1 and TRBJ2-3; 7 bases line up with TRBD2. Trimming cost V 5 bases and J 2 bases; bases outside gene matches: 10. CDR1 and CDR2 (germline): MNHNS, SASEGT. This CDR3 is built from 16 residues. The CDR3 protein is CASSQGILAATDTQYF. The CDR3 nucleotides read TGTGCCAGCAGTCAAGGAATCCTAGCGGCCACAGATACGCAGTATTTT.

The rearrangement joins TRBV19 to TRBJ1-5; D call uncertain. V lost 7 bases, J lost 0 bases, and 10 bases lay in between. This CDR3 is built from 14 residues. Looked up from germline, CDR1 is LNHDA and CDR2 is SQIVND (reference sequence). CDR3 nucleotide sequence: TGTGCCAGTACGGGGAGGGTTAGCAATCAGCCCCAGCATTTT. Translated, it gives CASTGRVSNQPQHF.

This clonotype has only a few counts. The rearrangement joins TRBV27 to TRBJ1-2; tentative D call: TRBD1 (6 bases). The germline gives CDR1 MNHEY, CDR2 SMNVEV (reference sequence). The ends were cut back, 6 bases at V and 4 bases at J, with 12 bases in the middle. The CDR3 has 13 residues. The CDR3 reads CASSQTGLYGYTF. The CDR3 DNA sequence: TGTGCCAGCAGCCAGACAGGACTCTATGGCTACACCTTC.

The chain is built from TRBV11-3 and TRBJ2-3; D is uncertain. The CDR3 contains 15 residues. Germline loops: CDR1 SGHNT, CDR2 YENEEA. Trimming shortened V by 0 bases and J by 3 bases, and 10 bases separated the two germline ends. The CDR3 nucleotides are TGTGCCAGCAGCTTAGATCCGACACCGACAGATACGCAGTATTTT. This encodes CASSLDPTPTDTQYF.

V is TRBV5-5 and J is TRBJ2-7; D unresolved. The CDR3 has 15 residues. V was cut by 3 bases and J by 0 bases, with 13 bases left in between. CDR1 is SGHKS and CDR2 is YYEKEE in the germline V gene (reference sequence). This CDR3 reads CASSSQLKGSYEQYF. The CDR3 DNA follows: TGTGCCAGCAGCTCCCAATTAAAAGGCTCCTACGAGCAGTACTTC. Using reference TRBV5-5 and TRBJ2-7 for the parts outside the CDR3, the full variable domain is DAGVTQSPTHLIKTRGQQVTLRCSPISGHKSVSWYQQVLGQGPQFIFQYYEKEERGRGNFPDRFSARQFPNYSSELNVNALLLGDSALYLCASSSQLKGSYEQYFGPGTRLTVT.

The chain is built from TRBV15 and TRBJ1-5; tentative D call: TRBD1 (6 bases). The germline gives CDR1 LNHNV, CDR2 YYDKDF (reference sequence). With 4 bases removed from V and 4 bases from J, the gap between germline ends came to 11 bases. The length of the CDR3 is 14 residues. CDR3 sequence reads: CATSKGGANQPQHF. The CDR3 DNA reads TGTGCCACCAGCAAAGGGGGGGCTAATCAGCCCCAGCATTTT.